This T cell receptor beta chain was retrieved from a study of cytomegalovirus exposure and HLA in healthy donors (dated by TCRdb to about 2017). Describing the broader study: According to an earlier analysis of 587 of the donors, about 179 million T cells yielded 95 million to 140 million unique TCR beta sequences and less than 300 Gb of sequence data. About 320 gigabases of sequencing data and approximately 85 million unique TCR sequences were included in an early release covering several hundred HLA-typed donors. Of the roughly 400 genotyped donors, roughly 76% were placed in the genetic ancestry cluster associated with self-reported Caucasian donors. The aim of the study was to test whether cataloging public T cell receptors could identify signatures of past pathogen exposure. Using immunosequencing, the study profiled T cell repertoires from about 620 subjects and related those repertoires to cytomegalovirus serostatus. A separate validation cohort of about 110 different subjects was used in addition to the roughly 700-subject first cohort. The study combined high-throughput TCR immunosequencing, statistical association of individual TCRs with disease status, and machine learning to predict cytomegalovirus infection status. A later analysis re-analyzed previously published TCR beta repertoires from about 600 donors and added high-resolution HLA genotyping to study TCR occurrence patterns. Rather than drawing on any new phenotypic data, the later analysis identified candidate immune exposures from TCR beta sequences and the way those sequences occurred across donors. An earlier analysis of 587 of the donors used high-throughput TCR beta sequencing to judge whether each TCR beta V gene segment behaved as functional or pseudogenic. Alongside the repertoire data, information on donor age, sex, ethnicity and CMV serostatus was compiled. In a later genetic analysis, genome-wide SNP genotypes for about 55% of the roughly 670 donors were used, and that subset was treated as a discovery cohort. All discovery cohort repertoires had been generated on a single sequencing platform. HLA typing included class I and class II loci at four-digit resolution. The number of donors typed differed by locus, with 629-630 for A, B, C, DRB1 and DQB1, 522 for DQA1, 600 to 610 for DPA1, and 450 to 480 for DPB1. Roughly 5 DR-DQ haplotypes were handled as single units for association and clustering, since linkage in the cohort was strong. Across about 370 genotyped donors of the cohort, an average of approximately 200,000 unique TCR beta nucleotide sequences per donor were sequenced, and about a sixth of those sequences were non-productive. Paper-wide results and their limitations: A later analysis found that most CMV-associated TCR beta chains appeared HLA-restricted, with HLA associations seemingly driven largely by CMV exposure. When HLA alleles, especially DR and DQ, strongly co-occurred, TCR associations were difficult to assign to individual alleles. Sequencing depth was assumed to be roughly uniform across donors in the presence/absence analyses, though that assumption may not hold. The study gave a list of roughly 150 TCR beta chains associated with cytomegalovirus. At a false discovery rate of 0.05, a later analysis linked fewer than 20,000 TCR beta sequences to specific HLA alleles. A later analysis reported that several top co-occurrence clusters appeared linked to parvovirus B19, influenza, CMV and Epstein-Barr virus. Only TCR beta chains were sequenced in this cohort, and the absence of alpha or paired-chain data limited detectable features. A later analysis found that HLA-associated TCR beta chains were more clonally expanded and had lower generation probabilities than equally common non-associated chains. A few of the identified cytomegalovirus-associated TCR beta chains were confirmed in vitro to be specific for cytomegalovirus antigens. In an earlier analysis of some 540 of the donors, most TCR beta V segments appeared in productive rearrangements about 87% or about 30% of the time, broadly matching IMGT annotations. The only immune exposure information available for the cohort was CMV serostatus. In both the original and validation cohorts, the classifier was reported to diagnose cytomegalovirus status with high specificity and sensitivity. Linkage disequilibrium might explain the correlated functional status among segregating V segments, but an unknown experimental factor could not be ruled out. The authors suggested that the approach could potentially be extended to other disease states and immunological phenotypes. Because counts were too low, about 15 rarely observed V segments, including chromosome 9 orphons, were left out of the earlier analysis of 587 of the donors. A further reported finding was that TCR beta sequences accurately predicted the HLA-A and HLA-B alleles for most subjects in the first cohort. While some public TCRs were present in many individuals, most TCR sequences turned up only very rarely across donors. In a later genetic analysis, a missense DCLRE1C variant was associated with V-gene and J-gene trimming of TCR beta chains, and the association was replicated in an independent cohort. Some IMGT-functional V segments, including TRBV6-2 and TRBV6-3, could not be distinguished by the 87-base-pair reads and were therefore excluded. In a later genetic analysis, fewer N-insertions in productive TCRs were reported among donors in an Asian-associated ancestry cluster than the approximately 710-donor mean. A group of highly shared sequence variants was considered likely to be a technical artifact of the sequencing pipeline. Because HLA typing was missing for some donors at each locus, association tests included only the typed subset. In a later analysis, the rate of TCR association differed among HLA loci, with DRB1 alleles having the most associated TCRs and HLA-C alleles having the fewest.

Libraries were made using the immunoSEQ multiplex PCR assay. A mixture of 60 forward primers for TCR Vbeta segments and 13 reverse primers for TCR Jbeta segments was used in the multiplex PCR. The CDR3 region of rearranged TCR beta genes was amplified from genomic DNA with a multiplex PCR assay. Amplified TCR beta libraries were sequenced as 87-base-pair reads on the Illumina HiSeq System. In the original analysis: A later analysis tallied 75 million to 95 million unique TCR beta chains across the 666 repertoires, and 10 million to 11 million of those chains were shared by two or more donors. Raw reads were error-corrected and collapsed into unique sequences with a nearest-neighbor algorithm that merged closely related sequences to remove PCR and sequencing errors. To assign V, D and J gene segments, CDR3 sequences were aligned to IMGT reference sequences. For a sequence to be retained, a match of at least six nucleotides was required to both a V gene segment and a J gene segment. A rearrangement counted as productive if the CDR3 had no stop codons and remained in frame with V and J, and every other rearrangement counted as non-productive. CDR3 was defined according to IMGT convention as the region running from the second conserved V-encoded cysteine to the conserved J-encoded phenylalanine. The earlier analysis of 587 of the donors excluded any sequence lacking an unambiguous match to a single V gene segment. An earlier analysis of 587 of the donors classified V segments as functional when productive rearrangements were above 56.7% and as segregating when the standard deviation between donors was above 5%. To diagnose cytomegalovirus status from the catalog of TCR beta chain sequences, a statistical classification framework was built. A later analysis assigned V and J genes by comparing TCR nucleotide sequences with IMGT/GENE-DB human TR gene sequences. A later analysis assigned CDR3 sequences and most-parsimonious VDJ recombination scenarios with the TCRdist pipeline. In a later analysis, each TCR beta chain was defined by its CDR3 amino acid sequence together with its V-gene family, and reads without a unique V-gene family were excluded. To address suspected cross-contamination and a sequencing artifact, a later analysis removed 550 to 750 highly shared, low-generation-probability nucleotide sequences. In a later analysis, a clonal expansion index was calculated for each public chain from normalized within-repertoire ranks of inferred template counts. In a later analysis, generation probabilities were computed with a VDJ recombination model fitted to out-of-frame rearrangements, and the resulting probabilities were checked against IGoR. In a later analysis, TCR-TCR, TCR-HLA and TCR-CMV co-occurrence was scored with hypergeometric tests, and a repertoire-size bias correction was applied to TCR pairs. In a later analysis, false discovery rates were estimated by permuting HLA or CMV assignments 20 times. A later analysis grouped co-occurring TCRs with DBSCAN, adding TCRdist sequence similarity when clustering within HLA-allele-positive subsets. Repertoires with fewer than 30,000 or more than 120,000 public chains were left out of co-occurrence clustering, as were five repertoires with anomalous nucleotide sharing. TCRdb limited this immuneACCESS table to in-frame rearrangements with V and J called. A share of clones is missing; checked studies link under half to unresolved V genes, and the rest is unexplained. V and J calls and clone size come straight from that table; D and trimming were deduced from the DNA. Within this sample are about 130,000 clones, with around four fifths of them counted one time only. Clones ranked in the top ten supply over 1% of the sample.

The cohort comprised hundreds of healthy bone marrow donors. All cohort members were sampled while nominally healthy, although unrecorded immune exposures were likely present. The donor was CMV seronegative and was included in the group of approximately 350 seronegative cohort members. Every donor gave a peripheral blood sample, and the peripheral blood mononuclear cells from that sample were used for TCR beta sequencing. The Qiagen DNeasy Blood Extraction Kit was used to extract genomic DNA from the blood cell samples. As regards this clone: Its antigen specificity is not known. Per-base quality was not reported, and no clone a single base away is much larger than it.

Spanning cysteine to phenylalanine, the CDR3 consists of 13 amino acids. The sequence is cut down to CDR3 DNA, 39 bases in frame from base 1. The receptor was derived from a boy aged 5-17 years in good health and CMV-seronegative. The source material was PBMCs. The sequence links TRBV12-1 to TRBJ1-2. TRBV12-1 corresponds to a pseudogene. CDR3 protein: CASSLPREWGYTF. The DNA sequence is TGTGCCAGCAGCCTACCAAGGGAGTGGGGCTACACCTTC.